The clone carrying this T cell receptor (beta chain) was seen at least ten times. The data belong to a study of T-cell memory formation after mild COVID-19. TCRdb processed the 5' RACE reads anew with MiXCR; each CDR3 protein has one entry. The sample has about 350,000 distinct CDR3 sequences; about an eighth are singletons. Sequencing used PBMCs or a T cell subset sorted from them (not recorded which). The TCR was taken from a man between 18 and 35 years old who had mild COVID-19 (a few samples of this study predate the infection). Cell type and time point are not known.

CDR3 nucleotide sequence: TGCAGCGTTGGAGGGTTTGAAGGGTGGAGCGGGGAGCTGTTTTTT. Encoded protein: CSVGGFEGWSGELFF. The rearrangement uses TRBV29-1 and TRBJ2-2; D is perhaps TRBD2 (5 bases). The CDR3 totals 15 residues. Germline V gene data show CDR1 as SQVTM and CDR2 as ANQGSEA. Trimming cost V 4 bases and J 7 bases, with 19 bases left between them.